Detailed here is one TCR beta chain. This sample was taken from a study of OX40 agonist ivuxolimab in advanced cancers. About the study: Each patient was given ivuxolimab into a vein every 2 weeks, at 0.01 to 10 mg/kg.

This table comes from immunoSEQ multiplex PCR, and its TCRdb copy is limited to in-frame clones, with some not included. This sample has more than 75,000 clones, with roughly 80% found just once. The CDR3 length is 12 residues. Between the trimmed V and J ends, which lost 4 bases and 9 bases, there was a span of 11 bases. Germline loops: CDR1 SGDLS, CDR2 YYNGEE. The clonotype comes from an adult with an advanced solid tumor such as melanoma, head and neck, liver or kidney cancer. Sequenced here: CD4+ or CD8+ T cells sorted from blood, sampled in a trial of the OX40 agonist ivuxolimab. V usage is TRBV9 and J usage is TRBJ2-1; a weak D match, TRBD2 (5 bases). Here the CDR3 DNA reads TGTGCCAGCAGCCCCGGAGGAAGTGAGCAGTTCTTC. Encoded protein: CASSPGGSEQFF. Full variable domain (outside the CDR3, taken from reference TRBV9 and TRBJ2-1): DSGVTQTPKHLITATGQRVTLRCSPRSGDLSVYWYQQSLDQGLQFLIQYYNGEERAKGNILERFSAQQFPDLHSELNLSSLELGDSALYFCASSPGGSEQFFGPGTRLTVL.